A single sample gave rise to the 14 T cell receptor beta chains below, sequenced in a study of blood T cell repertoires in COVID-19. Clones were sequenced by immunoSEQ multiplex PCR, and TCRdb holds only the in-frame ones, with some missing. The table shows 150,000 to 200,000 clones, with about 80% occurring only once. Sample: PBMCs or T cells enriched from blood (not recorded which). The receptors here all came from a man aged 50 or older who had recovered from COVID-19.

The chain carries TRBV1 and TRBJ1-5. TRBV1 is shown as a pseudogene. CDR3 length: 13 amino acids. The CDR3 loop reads CTSSGRESQPQHF. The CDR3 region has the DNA TGCACCAGCAGCGGGAGGGAATCTCAGCCCCAGCATTTT.

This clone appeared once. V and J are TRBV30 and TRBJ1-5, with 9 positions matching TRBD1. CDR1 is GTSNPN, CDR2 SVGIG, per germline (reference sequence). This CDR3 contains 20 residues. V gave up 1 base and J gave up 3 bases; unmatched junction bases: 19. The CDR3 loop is CAWSAGTGITSKNDNQPQHF. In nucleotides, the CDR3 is TGTGCCTGGAGTGCAGGGACAGGGATAACTAGCAAGAATGACAATCAGCCCCAGCATTTT.

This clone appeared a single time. The CDR3 DNA is TGTGCCAGCAGTTACTTAGCGGGGGGGCTGAATGAGCAGTTCTTC. Residues: CASSYLAGGLNEQFF. This chain joins TRBV6-5 and TRBJ2-1, with TRBD2 matching 11 bases. From germline, CDR1 is MNHEY and CDR2 SVGAGI. The CDR3 contains 15 residues. V lost 1 base and J lost 7; bases outside the gene matches: 3.

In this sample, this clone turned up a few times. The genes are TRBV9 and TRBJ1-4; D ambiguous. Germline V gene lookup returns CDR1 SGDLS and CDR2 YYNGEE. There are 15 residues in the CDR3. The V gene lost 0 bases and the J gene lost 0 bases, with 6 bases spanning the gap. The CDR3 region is CASSVGGATNEKLFF. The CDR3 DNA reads TGTGCCAGCAGCGTAGGCGGGGCAACTAATGAAAAACTGTTTTTT.

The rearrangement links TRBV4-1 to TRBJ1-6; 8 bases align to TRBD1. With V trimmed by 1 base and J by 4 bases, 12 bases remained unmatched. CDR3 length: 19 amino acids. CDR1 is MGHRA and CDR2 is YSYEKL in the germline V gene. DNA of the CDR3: TGCGCCAGCAGCCAAGTCTGGGGAACAGGGGGAGGATATAATTCACCCCTCCACTTT. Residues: CASSQVWGTGGGYNSPLHF.

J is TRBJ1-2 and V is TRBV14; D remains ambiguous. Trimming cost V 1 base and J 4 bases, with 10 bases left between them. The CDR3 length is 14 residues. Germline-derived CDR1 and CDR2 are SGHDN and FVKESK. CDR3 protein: CASSQGRQTYGYTF. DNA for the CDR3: TGTGCCAGCAGCCAAGGGCGGCAGACCTATGGCTACACCTTC.

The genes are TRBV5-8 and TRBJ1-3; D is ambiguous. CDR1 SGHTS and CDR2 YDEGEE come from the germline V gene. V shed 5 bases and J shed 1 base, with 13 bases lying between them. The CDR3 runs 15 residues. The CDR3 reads CASRPSGFSGNTIYF. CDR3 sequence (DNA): TGTGCCAGCAGGCCGTCAGGATTTTCTGGAAACACCATATATTTT.

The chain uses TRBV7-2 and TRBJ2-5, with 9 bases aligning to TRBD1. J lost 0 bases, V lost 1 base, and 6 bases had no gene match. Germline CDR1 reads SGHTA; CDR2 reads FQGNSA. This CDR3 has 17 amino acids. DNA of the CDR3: TGTGCCAGCAGCTTAGGGGACAGGGTTGGGCACCAAGAGACCCAGTACTTC. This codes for CASSLGDRVGHQETQYF.

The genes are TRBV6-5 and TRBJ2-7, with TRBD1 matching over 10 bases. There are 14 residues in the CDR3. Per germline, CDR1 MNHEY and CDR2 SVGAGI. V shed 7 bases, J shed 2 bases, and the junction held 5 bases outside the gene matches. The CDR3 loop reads CASKDRGRTYEQYF. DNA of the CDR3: TGTGCCAGCAAAGACAGGGGGCGAACCTACGAGCAGTACTTC.

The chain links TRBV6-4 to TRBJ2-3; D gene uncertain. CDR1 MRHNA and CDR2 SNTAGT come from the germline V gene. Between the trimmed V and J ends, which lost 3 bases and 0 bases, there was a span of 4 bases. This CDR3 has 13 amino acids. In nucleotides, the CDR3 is TGTGCCAGCAGTGAGAGCAGCACAGATACGCAGTATTTT. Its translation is CASSESSTDTQYF.

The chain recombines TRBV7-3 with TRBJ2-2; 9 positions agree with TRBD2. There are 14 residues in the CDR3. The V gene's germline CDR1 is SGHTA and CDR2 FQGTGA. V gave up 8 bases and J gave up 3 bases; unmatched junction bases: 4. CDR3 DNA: TGTGCCAGCGGTCCTAGCGGGGACACCGGGGAGCTGTTTTTT. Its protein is CASGPSGDTGELFF.

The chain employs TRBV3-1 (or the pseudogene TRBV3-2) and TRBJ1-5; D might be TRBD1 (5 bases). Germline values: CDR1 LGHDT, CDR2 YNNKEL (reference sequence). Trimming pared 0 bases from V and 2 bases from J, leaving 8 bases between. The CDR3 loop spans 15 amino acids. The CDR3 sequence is CASSQDRGGNQPQHF. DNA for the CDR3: TGTGCCAGCAGCCAAGATAGGGGTGGCAATCAGCCCCAGCATTTT.

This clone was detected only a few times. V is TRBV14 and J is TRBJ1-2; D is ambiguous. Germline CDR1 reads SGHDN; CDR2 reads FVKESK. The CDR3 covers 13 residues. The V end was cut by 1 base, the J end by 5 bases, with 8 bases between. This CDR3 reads CASSQVKEYGYTF. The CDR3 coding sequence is TGTGCCAGCAGCCAAGTAAAAGAGTATGGCTACACCTTC. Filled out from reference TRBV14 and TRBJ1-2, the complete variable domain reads EAGVTQFPSHSVIEKGQTVTLRCDPISGHDNLYWYRRVMGKEIKFLLHFVKESKQDESGMPNNRFLAERTGGTYSTLKVQPAELEDSGVYFCASSQVKEYGYTFGSGTRLTVV.

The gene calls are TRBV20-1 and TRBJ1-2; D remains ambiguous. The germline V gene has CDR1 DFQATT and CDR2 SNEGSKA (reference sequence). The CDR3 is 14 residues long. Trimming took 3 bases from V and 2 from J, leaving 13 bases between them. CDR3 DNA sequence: TGCAGTGCTAGTGTGTCTGGAGAGAACTATGGCTACACCTTC. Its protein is CSASVSGENYGYTF.